This T cell receptor beta chain was sequenced during a study of blood T cells in healthy people across ages. This clonotype has a handful of counts. Its antigen is undetermined. Healthy Russian Caucasian donors spanned ages about 6 to 100 years. Trimming left V 0 bases short and J 5 bases short, with 13 bases between. The V gene's germline CDR1 is MNHEY and CDR2 SVGAGI. This CDR3 spans 15 amino acids. Using a J-beta primer mix together with a sample-barcoded 5' primer, a second PCR was run for about 6 to 12 cycles. Every sample gave at least 3 million paired-end reads containing CDR3. A single record per CDR3 protein comes from TCRdb applying MiXCR to the 5' RACE reads. The repertoire consists of 800,000 to 1,000,000 distinct CDR3 sequences, with under 50% occurring once and the leading ten covering about an eighth. The study's findings and limits: Long-lived donors carried more naive CD4+ cells and greater diversity than aged donors.

The origin of this receptor is a man aged 25-45 years in good health. The chain uses TRBV6-5 and TRBJ1-2; D remains unclear. Source material: blood. This CDR3 reads CASSYSTPVGYGYTF. In DNA, the CDR3 is TGTGCCAGCAGTTACTCGACACCCGTTGGGTATGGCTACACCTTC.